The rows below give T cell receptor beta chains drawn from one sample of a study of CD8+CD57+ T cells in acquired aplastic anemia. TCRdb itself ran the reads through MiXCR, one entry per CDR3 protein. The repertoire holds tens of thousands of distinct CDR3 sequences, with less than 60% as singletons. Source material: sorted CD4+, CD8+, or CD8+CD57+ T cells (not recorded which) from PBMCs. The source is a human donor in good health, serving as a control. CDR3s include the opening cysteine and the closing phenylalanine or tryptophan. A D gene is named only where the DNA matches it firmly. Clone size is given for some rows only: seen once, a few or many times, or a class if the clone is expanded.

abundance	d_gene	v_gene	j_gene	CDR3nt	CDR3aa
.	.	TRBV7-8	TRBJ1-1	TGTGCCAGCAGCTTAGATCGGGGGGCTGAAGCTTTCTTT	CASSLDRGAEAFF
.	.	TRBV25-1	TRBJ1-1	TGTGCCAGCAGTTCCGTAAGCACTGAAGCTTTCTTT	CASSSVSTEAFF
many	.	TRBV20-1	TRBJ2-7	TGCAGTGCTAGGCCCGTTGGGGAATACGAGCAGTACTTC	CSARPVGEYEQYF
few	.	TRBV5-5	TRBJ2-3	TGTGCCAGCAGCGGGGGGTCTGGTACAGATACGCAGTATTTT	CASSGGSGTDTQYF
few	TRBD1	TRBV10-2	TRBJ2-7	TGCGCCAGCGGGACAGGGCTGTTCGAGCAGTACTTC	CASGTGLFEQYF
many	.	TRBV25-1	TRBJ2-7	TGTGCCAGCAGTCCCAGGGGTAGCTCCTACGAGCAGTACTTC	CASSPRGSSYEQYF
.	TRBD1	TRBV30	TRBJ1-3	TGTGCCTGGAGCGAGGGGGCCTTCTCTGGAAACACCATATATTTT	CAWSEGAFSGNTIYF
few	.	TRBV15	TRBJ2-3	TGTGCCACCAGCAGAGTTGGGGATACGCAGTATTTT	CATSRVGDTQYF
many	.	TRBV9	TRBJ1-1	TGTGCCAGCAGCCACCGAGGGAACACTGAAGCTTTCTTT	CASSHRGNTEAFF
.	.	TRBV29-1	TRBJ1-1	TGCAGCGTCCTCGGGGGACCAAGGGGAGAGGGGACTGAAGCTTTCTTT	CSVLGGPRGEGTEAFF
.	.	TRBV20-1	TRBJ1-1	TGCAGTGCTAGAGATCGCGACCGGGGCTGGGGCACTGAAGCTTTCTTT	CSARDRDRGWGTEAFF
many	.	TRBV2	TRBJ2-5	TGTGCCACAACGGACAGAAACCAAGACCAAGAGACCCAGTACTTC	CATTDRNQDQETQYF
.	.	TRBV28	TRBJ1-2	TGTGCCAGCACCGATACGGGACGGAACTATGGCTACACCTTC	CASTDTGRNYGYTF
many	.	TRBV7-8	TRBJ1-1	TGTGCCAGCAGCTTAGCGGGGACGTGGGGAGGCACTTTCTTT	CASSLAGTWGGTFF
many	TRBD2	TRBV20-1	TRBJ2-7	TGCAGTGCACGGACTAGCGGGAGATACGAGCAGTACTTC	CSARTSGRYEQYF
.	.	TRBV2	TRBJ2-3	TGTGCCAGCAGTGAATATTGGGATACGCAGTATTTT	CASSEYWDTQYF
many	TRBD1	TRBV4-1	TRBJ1-6	TGCGCCAGCAGCCAAGTAGGGACAGGGTCGTATTCACCCCTCCACTTT	CASSQVGTGSYSPLHF
few	TRBD1	TRBV27	TRBJ1-2	TGTGCCAGCAGTCGGACAGGGGGGGGCTATGGCTACACCTTC	CASSRTGGGYGYTF
.	.	TRBV24-1	TRBJ2-1	TGTGCCACCAGTGATTTGCAAAGGGATTACAATGAGCAGTTCTTC	CATSDLQRDYNEQFF
.	.	TRBV7-9	TRBJ1-2	TGTGCCAGCAGACAAGGGGTTATCAGTGGCTACACCTTC	CASRQGVISGYTF
.	.	TRBV25-1	TRBJ1-2	TGTGCCAGCAGTGACCAGCCGAGGAGCTATGGCTACACCTTC	CASSDQPRSYGYTF
.	TRBD1	TRBV5-1	TRBJ2-7	TGCCCCAGCAGCACCGGGACAGGGTTCTACGAGCAGTACTTC	CPSSTGTGFYEQYF
many	TRBD1	TRBV27	TRBJ1-2	TGTGCCAGCAGTTTCGGGACAGGATATGGCTACACCTTC	CASSFGTGYGYTF
few	.	TRBV30	TRBJ1-2	TGTGCCTGGAGTGTGGGGGGGAGCGGCTACACCTTC	CAWSVGGSGYTF
.	TRBD1	TRBV29-1	TRBJ2-7	TGCAGCGGGGGACAGGGGCGGGAGCAGTACTTC	CSGGQGREQYF
.	.	TRBV19	TRBJ2-5	TGTGCCAGTAGTATTGCGACAGTGCAAGAGACCCAGTACTTC	CASSIATVQETQYF